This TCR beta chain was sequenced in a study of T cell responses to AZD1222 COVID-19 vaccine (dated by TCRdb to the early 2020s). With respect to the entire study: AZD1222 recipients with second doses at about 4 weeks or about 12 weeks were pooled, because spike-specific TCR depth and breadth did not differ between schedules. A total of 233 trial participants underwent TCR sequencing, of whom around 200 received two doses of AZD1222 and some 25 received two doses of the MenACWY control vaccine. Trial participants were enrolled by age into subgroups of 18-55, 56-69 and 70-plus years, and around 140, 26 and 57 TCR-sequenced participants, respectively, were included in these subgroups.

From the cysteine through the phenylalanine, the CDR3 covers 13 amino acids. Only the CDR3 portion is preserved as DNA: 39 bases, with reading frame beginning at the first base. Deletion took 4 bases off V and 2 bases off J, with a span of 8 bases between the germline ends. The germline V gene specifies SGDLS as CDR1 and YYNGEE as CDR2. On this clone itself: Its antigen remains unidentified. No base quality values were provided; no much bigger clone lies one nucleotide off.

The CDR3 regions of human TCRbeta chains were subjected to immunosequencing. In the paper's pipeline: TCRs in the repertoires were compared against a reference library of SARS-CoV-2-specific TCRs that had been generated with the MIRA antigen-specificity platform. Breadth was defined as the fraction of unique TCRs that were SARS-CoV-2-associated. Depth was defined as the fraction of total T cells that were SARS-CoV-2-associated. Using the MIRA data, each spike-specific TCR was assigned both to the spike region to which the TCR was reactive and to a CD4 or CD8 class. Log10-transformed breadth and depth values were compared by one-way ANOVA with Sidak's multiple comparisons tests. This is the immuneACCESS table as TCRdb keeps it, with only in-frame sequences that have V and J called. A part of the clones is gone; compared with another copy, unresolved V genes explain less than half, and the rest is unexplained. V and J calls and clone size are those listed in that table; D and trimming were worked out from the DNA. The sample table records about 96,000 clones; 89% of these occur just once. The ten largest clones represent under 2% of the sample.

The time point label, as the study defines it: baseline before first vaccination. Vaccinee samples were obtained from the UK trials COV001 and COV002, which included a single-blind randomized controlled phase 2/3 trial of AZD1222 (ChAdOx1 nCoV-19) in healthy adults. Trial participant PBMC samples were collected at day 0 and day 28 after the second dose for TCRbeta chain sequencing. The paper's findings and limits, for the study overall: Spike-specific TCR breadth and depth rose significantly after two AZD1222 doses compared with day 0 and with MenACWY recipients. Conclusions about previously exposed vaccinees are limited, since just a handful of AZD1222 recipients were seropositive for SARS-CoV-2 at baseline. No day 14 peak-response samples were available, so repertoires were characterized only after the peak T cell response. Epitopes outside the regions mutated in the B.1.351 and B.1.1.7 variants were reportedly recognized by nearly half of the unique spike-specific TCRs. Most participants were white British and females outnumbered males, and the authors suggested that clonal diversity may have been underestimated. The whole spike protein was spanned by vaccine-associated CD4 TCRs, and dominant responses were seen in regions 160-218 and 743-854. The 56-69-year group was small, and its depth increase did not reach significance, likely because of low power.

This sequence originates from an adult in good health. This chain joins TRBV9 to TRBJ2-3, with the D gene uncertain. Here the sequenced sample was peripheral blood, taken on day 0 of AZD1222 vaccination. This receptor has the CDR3 CASSSEITDTQYF. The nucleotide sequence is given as TGTGCCAGCAGCTCAGAAATCACAGATACGCAGTATTTT.